The 20 T cell receptor beta chains presented below share a single source sample, sequenced in a study of blood T cell repertoires in COVID-19. TCRdb keeps only in-frame clones here, not all; method: immunoSEQ multiplex PCR. Of under 70,000 clones in the sample, roughly nine tenths are singletons; the top ten hold around 7.3%. The material sequenced was peripheral blood. All receptors derive from a woman aged 55-70 years with active or convalescent COVID-19.

The chain is built from TRBV6-6 and TRBJ2-7, with TRBD2 matching 7 bases. CDR1 MNHNY and CDR2 SVGAGI come from the germline V gene (reference sequence). The CDR3 consists of 14 residues. After removal of 5 bases from V and 2 bases from J, the junction contained 6 bases not matched to a gene. In DNA form, the CDR3 reads TGTGCCAGCAGTATCCTGGGACTAACCTACGAGCAGTACTTC. It codes for CASSILGLTYEQYF.

V gene TRBV2 combines with J gene TRBJ2-2; TRBD2 is a possible D gene (7 bases). The germline V gene has CDR1 SNHLY and CDR2 FYNNEI. Trimming pared 6 bases from V and 1 base from J, leaving 9 bases between. The CDR3 contains 14 residues. The CDR3 protein is CASRRGGNTGELFF. CDR3 nucleotide sequence: TGTGCCAGCAGGAGGGGGGGGAACACCGGGGAGCTGTTTTTT.

The chain joins TRBV28 to TRBJ1-2, with 8 bases identical to TRBD1. The CDR3 length is 12 residues. The V segment lost 8 bases and the J segment 8 bases; nucleotides outside the gene matches: 7. CDR1 is MDHEN and CDR2 is SYDVKM in the germline V gene. The CDR3 protein is CASFRDRGGYTF. The DNA for the CDR3 is TGTGCCAGCTTCCGCGACAGGGGCGGCTACACCTTC.

This clone was counted between two and nine times. V is TRBV2 and J is TRBJ1-5; D uncertain. Trimming took 4 bases from V and 5 from J, leaving 9 bases between them. The CDR3 consists of 13 residues. Germline CDR1 is SNHLY and CDR2 is FYNNEI. The DNA of the CDR3 is TGTGCCAGCAGTGTTCGAGTGGATCAGCCCCAGCATTTT. This gives the protein CASSVRVDQPQHF.

The chain combines TRBV5-1 with TRBJ1-5; D ambiguous. This CDR3 is built from 14 residues. V lost 0 bases, J lost 10 bases, and 14 bases lay in between. Germline CDR1 is SGHRS and CDR2 is YFSETQ. CDR3 in DNA: TGCGCCAGCAGCTTGGATCCGGGGTTACCTCCCCAGCATTTT. Translating it yields CASSLDPGLPPQHF.

The V call is TRBV6-5, the J call TRBJ1-1; 10 bases fit TRBD1. Looked up from germline, CDR1 is MNHEY and CDR2 is SVGAGI. This CDR3 has 14 amino acids. Losses at the gene ends were 8 bases for V and 1 base for J; bases not matched to a gene: 4. CDR3 coding DNA: TGTGCCAGCGGCCGACAGGGGGCGAACACTGAAGCTTTCTTT. Translating it yields CASGRQGANTEAFF.

V gene TRBV25-1 combines with J gene TRBJ2-7, with TRBD1 matching over 12 bases. Germline trimming cut 1 base from V and 6 bases from J; bases unmatched to any gene: 4. Germline V gene sequence: CDR1 MGHDK, CDR2 SYGVNS. The CDR3 covers 15 residues. The CDR3 spells CASSEFGTGGSEQYF. CDR3 nucleotide sequence: TGTGCCAGCAGTGAATTCGGGACAGGGGGCAGCGAGCAGTACTTC.

The chain joins TRBV28 to TRBJ2-1; TRBD2 is a possible D gene (6 bases). V gave up 6 bases and J gave up 0 bases, with 15 bases separating them. The CDR3 is 16 amino acids. Germline V gene sequence: CDR1 MDHEN, CDR2 SYDVKM. CDR3 coding DNA: TGTGCCAGCAGCCTTCATAGCGGAACCTCCTACAATGAGCAGTTCTTC. Its translation: CASSLHSGTSYNEQFF. Full variable domain (rest looked up from reference TRBV28 and TRBJ2-1): DVKVTQSSRYLVKRTGEKVFLECVQDMDHENMFWYRQDPGLGLRLIYFSYDVKMKEKGDIPEGYSVSREKKERFSLILESASTNQTSMYLCASSLHSGTSYNEQFFGPGTRLTVL.

The chain employs TRBV28 and TRBJ2-1, with 13 bases fitting TRBD2. CDR1 and CDR2 (germline): MDHEN, SYDVKM. This CDR3 is built from 19 residues. The junction had 15 bases not matched to a gene; V was cut back by 5 bases and J by 5 bases. The CDR3 coding sequence is TGTGCCAGCAGTCTGTGGACTAGCGGGAGTATGGTTGGGCACAATGAGCAGTTCTTC. Translation: CASSLWTSGSMVGHNEQFF.

The gene calls are TRBV20-1 and TRBJ2-2; no clear D gene. V was clipped by 6 bases and J by 6 bases, with 8 bases between them. There are 11 residues in the CDR3. Germline values: CDR1 DFQATT, CDR2 SNEGSKA (reference sequence). The CDR3 region is CSASGPGELFF. For the CDR3, the DNA is TGCAGTGCGTCAGGTCCCGGGGAGCTGTTTTTT.

The V call is TRBV7-3, the J call TRBJ2-1; 8 bases agree with TRBD2. CDR3 length: 13 residues. With V trimmed by 1 base and J by 12 bases, 5 bases remained unmatched. The germline gives CDR1 SGHTA, CDR2 FQGTGA. The CDR3 loop reads CASSLMAGGWQFF. CDR3 DNA: TGTGCCAGCAGCTTAATGGCGGGAGGTTGGCAGTTCTTC.

This chain joins TRBV6-5 and TRBJ1-5; D not resolved. There are 15 residues in the CDR3. The ends were cut back, 0 bases at V and 6 bases at J, with 12 bases in the middle. Germline CDR1 is MNHEY and CDR2 is SVGAGI. CDR3 protein: CASSYSQDRSQPQHF. The CDR3 coding sequence is TGTGCCAGCAGTTACTCCCAAGATCGGAGTCAGCCCCAGCATTTT.

This sequence joins TRBV2 and TRBJ1-2; D unclear. CDR1 and CDR2 (germline): SNHLY, FYNNEI. The CDR3 is made up of 11 amino acids. Between the trimmed V and J ends, which lost 5 bases and 4 bases, there was a span of 5 bases. This CDR3 reads CASSNGYGYTF. The CDR3 bases are TGTGCCAGCAGTAACGGCTATGGCTACACCTTC.

This chain links TRBV5-6 with TRBJ2-1, with 12 bases fitting TRBD2. The CDR3 length is 15 residues. V lost 1 base to trimming and J lost 8 bases; unmatched junction nucleotides: 4. The germline CDR1 and CDR2 sequences are SGHDT and YYEEEE. CDR3 region: CASSLRPSGGDEQFF. The CDR3 region has the DNA TGTGCCAGCAGCTTGCGGCCTAGCGGGGGGGATGAGCAGTTCTTC.

V gene TRBV7-2 combines with J gene TRBJ2-2; TRBD2 agrees at 7 bases. Trimming at V came to 5 bases and at J to 0 bases, leaving 6 bases not matched to a gene. This CDR3 contains 16 residues. Germline V gene data show CDR1 as SGHTA and CDR2 as FQGNSA. Here the CDR3 DNA reads TGTGCCAGCAGCCCTTCCGGGACTACGAACACCGGGGAGCTGTTTTTT. Translated, it gives CASSPSGTTNTGELFF.

The gene calls are TRBV5-1 and TRBJ1-2, with D perhaps TRBD1 (5 bases). Germline V gives CDR1 SGHRS, CDR2 YFSETQ. The CDR3 covers 15 residues. V was cut by 2 bases and J by 4 bases, with 15 bases left in between. CDR3 in DNA: TGCGCCAGCAGCTTACGGGACTACGACCCCTATGGCTACACCTTC. Its translation is CASSLRDYDPYGYTF.

V gene TRBV5-1 combines with J gene TRBJ2-2; the D gene is possibly TRBD2 (5 bases). The CDR3 has 16 residues. Deletions cut 0 bases from V and 0 bases from J, with 9 bases between. Germline lookup yields CDR1 SGHRS and CDR2 YFSETQ. The CDR3 bases are TGCGCCAGCAGCTTGGATCCAGCGGCGAACACCGGGGAGCTGTTTTTT. Translating it yields CASSLDPAANTGELFF.

This sequence joins TRBV5-1 and TRBJ2-5; a possible D gene is TRBD2 (6 bases). CDR1 SGHRS and CDR2 YFSETQ come from the germline V gene. The CDR3 covers 15 residues. V was clipped by 4 bases and J by 5 bases, with 18 bases between them. CDR3 coding DNA: TGCGCCAGCAGCCTTCGGACTTCGGGGGAGGAGACCCAGTACTTC. It yields the protein CASSLRTSGEETQYF.

V is TRBV19 and J is TRBJ1-2; D is possibly TRBD1 (6 bases). Germline CDR1 LNHDA, CDR2 SQIVND (reference sequence). V was shortened by 4 bases and J by 4 bases, with 13 bases between the two germline ends. The CDR3 is made up of 14 amino acids. The CDR3 coding sequence is TGTGCCAGTAGTACAGAACAGGGAAGCTATGGCTACACCTTC. It translates to CASSTEQGSYGYTF.

Only one count was recorded for this clone. The rearrangement uses TRBV4-3 and TRBJ2-3; 8 bases align to TRBD1. The CDR3 loop spans 18 amino acids. J lost 0 bases, V lost 0 bases, and 8 bases had no gene match. Germline CDR1 is LGHNA and CDR2 is YSLEER. CDR3 nucleotide sequence: TGCGCCAGCAGCCAAGATCTGACAGGGGATACGAGCACAGATACGCAGTATTTT. Protein sequence: CASSQDLTGDTSTDTQYF.